The 30 T cell receptor beta chains below were found in one sample sequenced in a study of cytomegalovirus exposure and HLA in healthy donors (dated by TCRdb to between 2016 and 2019). The library was made by the immunoSEQ multiplex PCR assay. For the multiplex PCR, a mixture combining 60 forward primers for TCR Vbeta segments and 13 reverse primers for TCR Jbeta segments was used. Sourced from immuneACCESS, this table was stored by TCRdb with only in-frame sequences that have V and J called. A share of the clones is absent; for the studies checked, an unresolved V gene accounts for under half, and the remainder has no known explanation. This sample comprises 160,000 or so clones, almost 80% of them detected only once. In total, the top ten clones hold approximately 6.3% of the sample. Specimen: PBMCs. Every receptor here comes from a man aged 35 to 55 in good health and CMV-seropositive.

V and J are TRBV28 and TRBJ2-2; a possible D gene is TRBD2 (5 bases). The CDR3 sequence is 17 residues long. Per the germline V gene, CDR1 is MDHEN and CDR2 is SYDVKM. The germline V and J ends were trimmed by 0 bases and 0 bases, with 11 bases remaining between them. CDR3 DNA sequence: TGTGCCAGCAGTTTATGGGCAGCGGAAGCGAACACCGGGGAGCTGTTTTTT. It yields the protein CASSLWAAEANTGELFF.

The J gene is TRBJ2-3, the V gene TRBV13; 11 bases map to TRBD2. Germline V gene sequence: CDR1 PRHDT, CDR2 FYEKMQ (reference sequence). The V gene end was trimmed by 6 bases and the J gene end by 6 bases; junction bases not matched to a gene: 11. The CDR3 is 16 residues long. This CDR3 reads CASRRIAGGPSDTQYF. The CDR3 DNA sequence: TGTGCCAGCAGACGTATAGCGGGAGGGCCGTCGGATACGCAGTATTTT.

This clone was observed a handful of times. This specimen includes other DNA sequences encoding the same CDR3. The rearrangement joins TRBV29-1 to TRBJ1-1; possible D gene TRBD1, 6 bases. The CDR3 runs to 13 residues. Germline values: CDR1 SQVTM, CDR2 ANQGSEA. CDR3 sequence (DNA): TGCAGTGCCCTAGGACAGATGAACACTGAAGCTTTCTTT. It yields the protein CSALGQMNTEAFF. Combining the CDR3 with reference TRBV29-1 and TRBJ1-1 gives the whole variable domain SAVISQKPSRDICQRGTSLTIQCQVDSQVTMMFWYRQQPGQSLTLIATANQGSEATYESGFVIDKFPISRPNLTFSTLTVSNMSPEDSSIYLCSALGQMNTEAFFGQGTRLTVV.

This chain joins TRBV7-9 and TRBJ1-3; D uncertain. This CDR3 has 11 amino acids. Trimming shortened V by 5 bases and J by 8 bases, and 7 bases separated the two germline ends. CDR1 and CDR2 from the germline V gene are SEHNR and FQNEAQ (reference sequence). The CDR3 sequence: CASSPVDTIYF. The CDR3 nucleotides read TGTGCCAGCAGCCCGGTAGACACCATATATTTT.

CDR3 sequence reads: CASSPPGLAGVSYNEQFF. In DNA form, the CDR3 reads TGTGCCAGCTCACCACCGGGCCTAGCGGGAGTCTCCTACAATGAGCAGTTCTTC. The chain uses TRBV18 and TRBJ2-1; TRBD2 matches at 10 bases. Trimming at V came to 0 bases and at J to 0 bases, leaving 5 bases not matched to a gene. CDR1 and CDR2 (germline): KGHSH, LQKENI. The CDR3 length is 18 residues. The whole variable domain, filled in from reference TRBV18 and TRBJ2-1, reads NAGVMQNPRHLVRRRGQEARLRCSPMKGHSHVYWYRQLPEEGLKFMVYLQKENIIDESGMPKERFSAEFPKEGPSILRIQQVVRGDSAAYFCASSPPGLAGVSYNEQFFGPGTRLTVL.

The V call is TRBV9, the J call TRBJ2-3; the match to TRBD2 covers 9 bases. The CDR3 contains 15 residues. J gave up 3 bases and V 3 bases, and 5 bases lay outside the gene matches. The germline CDR1 and CDR2 sequences are SGDLS and YYNGEE. The CDR3 spells CASSGSSGTTDTQYF. The CDR3 region has the DNA TGTGCCAGCAGCGGTTCTAGCGGGACGACAGATACGCAGTATTTT.

The genes are TRBV5-1 and TRBJ2-3; 10 nucleotides line up with TRBD1. After removal of 6 bases from V and 7 bases from J, the junction contained 8 bases not matched to a gene. The CDR3 is 14 amino acids. Germline-derived CDR1 and CDR2 are SGHRS and YFSETQ. CDR3 DNA: TGCGCCAGCACTCCTGGGACAGGGGATCATACGCAGTATTTT. Its translation is CASTPGTGDHTQYF.

The chain combines TRBV5-5 with TRBJ2-7; D might be TRBD1 (5 bases). Trimming removed 6 bases at V and 4 bases at J, with 17 bases between. The CDR3 has 14 amino acids. Germline CDR1 is SGHKS and CDR2 is YYEKEE (reference sequence). CDR3: CASTLGAGGYEQYF. As DNA, the CDR3 is TGTGCCAGCACGCTTGGGGCCGGCGGATACGAGCAGTACTTC.

This rearrangement joins TRBV13 to TRBJ2-3; 9 nucleotides align to TRBD1. V shed 6 bases and J 4 bases; nucleotides not matched to a gene: 8. The CDR3 length is 15 residues. Germline lookup yields CDR1 PRHDT and CDR2 FYEKMQ (reference sequence). The CDR3 spells CASRLTGGPADTQYF. The CDR3 region has the DNA TGTGCCAGCAGATTGACAGGGGGACCCGCAGATACGCAGTATTTT. The full variable domain, its missing parts supplied by reference TRBV13 and TRBJ2-3, is AAGVIQSPRHLIKEKRETATLKCYPIPRHDTVYWYQQGPGQDPQFLISFYEKMQSDKGSIPDRFSAQQFSDYHSELNMSSLELGDSALYFCASRLTGGPADTQYFGPGTRLTVL.

This chain links TRBV5-1 with TRBJ2-7; TRBD2 is a possible D gene (6 bases). The germline CDR1 and CDR2 sequences are SGHRS and YFSETQ. This CDR3 has 14 residues. V lost 4 bases, J lost 2 bases, and 13 bases lay in between. In nucleotides, the CDR3 is TGCGCCAGCAGCGCGGGACCGGACGCCTACGAGCAGTACTTC. Its protein product is CASSAGPDAYEQYF.

The chain links TRBV5-4 to TRBJ1-5; no reliable D call. Germline lookup yields CDR1 SGHNT and CDR2 YYREEE (reference sequence). This CDR3 contains 13 residues. Trimming took 4 bases from V and 7 from J, leaving 12 bases between them. Here the CDR3 DNA reads TGTGCCAGCAGCGGGAGGGTAGGGCAGCCCCAGCATTTT. Translating gives CASSGRVGQPQHF.

This chain connects TRBV5-1 to TRBJ2-3, with 7 bases lining up with TRBD2. V lost 1 base, J lost 0 bases, and 5 bases stayed unmatched. CDR1 and CDR2 from the germline V gene are SGHRS and YFSETQ. This CDR3 has 16 amino acids. CDR3 bases: TGCGCCAGCAGCTTGTGGGGGGAGGGCAGCACAGATACGCAGTATTTT. This encodes CASSLWGEGSTDTQYF.

This sequence joins TRBV6-5 and TRBJ1-1; a weak D match, TRBD1 (5 bases). CDR1 MNHEY and CDR2 SVGAGI come from the germline V gene. V lost 5 bases, J lost 1 base, and 14 bases lay in between. The CDR3 has 15 amino acids. The chain's CDR3 is CASSPETAENTEAFF. The CDR3 DNA reads as TGTGCCAGCAGTCCAGAGACAGCCGAGAACACTGAAGCTTTCTTT.

V is TRBV6-1 and J is TRBJ1-3; the D gene is possibly TRBD1 (5 bases). V was trimmed by 0 bases and J by 1 base, leaving 22 bases between them. Germline lookup yields CDR1 MNHNS and CDR2 SASEGT. The CDR3 contains 20 residues. CDR3: CASSEAGFGHLTLSGNTIYF. The CDR3 DNA sequence: TGTGCCAGCAGTGAAGCGGGGTTTGGACACCTGACACTTTCTGGAAACACCATATATTTT.

The CDR3 DNA reads TGTGCCAGCAGAGAACAGGGGCAGGGCTACACCTTC. Its translation: CASREQGQGYTF. The rearrangement joins TRBV28 to TRBJ1-2, with 7 bases matching TRBD1. Germline CDR1 and CDR2: MDHEN and SYDVKM. V lost 6 bases and J lost 8; bases outside the gene matches: 6. The CDR3 length is 12 residues.

The rearrangement joins TRBV18 to TRBJ1-4; tentative D call: TRBD1 (5 bases). CDR3 length equals 12 residues. Germline V CDR1 and CDR2: KGHSH, LQKENI. Trimming left V 6 bases short and J 6 bases short, with 8 bases between. CDR3 DNA sequence: TGTGCCAGCTCCCGGGGGGATGAAAAACTGTTTTTT. This translates into CASSRGDEKLFF.

This clone was recorded once. This chain links TRBV2 with TRBJ1-3; 7 bases line up with TRBD1. CDR1 SNHLY and CDR2 FYNNEI come from the germline V gene. V gave up 6 bases and J gave up 2 bases; unmatched junction bases: 7. The CDR3 has 15 amino acids. Here the CDR3 reads CASSASTGTGNTIYF. The DNA for the CDR3 is TGTGCCAGCAGCGCATCGACAGGGACTGGAAACACCATATATTTT.

V usage is TRBV5-1 and J usage is TRBJ2-5, with TRBD2 identical over 11 bases. The DNA end is a closer match to TRBJ2-7, so the J assignment may be wrong. The CDR3 length is 15 residues. The germline gives CDR1 SGHRS, CDR2 YFSETQ. CDR3 region: CASSSIAGGIYEQYF. The CDR3 DNA reads as TGCGCCAGCAGCTCCATAGCGGGAGGGATATACGAGCAGTACTTC.

This clone was seen a handful of times. The CDR3 DNA reads TGTGCCAGCAGCGTAGTAGCGGGAGTAGGCACAGATACGCAGTATTTT. Its translation: CASSVVAGVGTDTQYF. The chain is built from TRBV9 and TRBJ2-3; 9 nucleotides line up with TRBD2. The trim removed 0 bases at V and 1 base at J, leaving 3 bases unmatched. Germline V gene lookup returns CDR1 SGDLS and CDR2 YYNGEE. This CDR3 is 16 amino acids long.

The chain couples TRBV29-1 to TRBJ2-5; TRBD2 matches at 14 bases. Germline CDR1 and CDR2: SQVTM and ANQGSEA. Trimming took 5 bases from V and 0 from J; bases not matched to a gene: 5. CDR3 length: 16 amino acids. The CDR3 DNA reads TGCAGCGTTTCACGGACTAGCGGGAGGTACCAAGAGACCCAGTACTTC. Encoded protein: CSVSRTSGRYQETQYF.

The chain employs TRBV7-9 and TRBJ2-7, with D perhaps TRBD1 (8 bases). Germline V CDR1 and CDR2: SEHNR, FQNEAQ (reference sequence). V was pared by 5 bases and J by 5 bases, with 19 bases between. This CDR3 is 15 amino acids long. In nucleotides, the CDR3 is TGTGCCAGCAGCGGACAGGGAGGGGGCGGCCACGAGCAGTACTTC. The encoded protein is CASSGQGGGGHEQYF.

V usage is TRBV11-1 and J usage is TRBJ2-5, with 9 bases fitting TRBD2. The CDR3 runs 15 residues. Germline CDR1 SGHAT, CDR2 FQDESV (reference sequence). After removal of 6 bases from V and 1 base from J, the junction contained 6 bases not matched to a gene. The DNA for the CDR3 is TGTGCCAGCAGGTCCGGGACTAGCAGCCAAGAGACCCAGTACTTC. Translating gives CASRSGTSSQETQYF.

J is TRBJ1-3 and V is TRBV10-3; weak D call: TRBD1 (6 bases). The CDR3 has 15 residues. Germline assignment: CDR1 ENHRY and CDR2 SYGVKD. Trimming cost V 6 bases and J 2 bases, with 14 bases left between them. The CDR3 spells CAISPPQGAGNTIYF. CDR3 coding DNA: TGTGCCATCAGCCCACCACAGGGAGCTGGAAACACCATATATTTT.

The chain has TRBV27 and TRBJ2-4, with D possibly matching TRBD1 (7 bases). The CDR3 totals 12 residues. Looked up from germline, CDR1 is MNHEY and CDR2 is SMNVEV (reference sequence). The CDR3 spells CVSRDRKNIQYF. Here the CDR3 DNA reads TGTGTCTCGCGGGACAGAAAAAACATTCAGTACTTC.

V is TRBV29-1 and J is TRBJ2-3; 10 nucleotides align to TRBD2. Germline loops: CDR1 SQVTM, CDR2 ANQGSEA. This CDR3 is 14 amino acids long. J gave up 3 bases and V 3 bases, and 3 bases lay outside the gene matches. CDR3 nucleotide sequence: TGCAGCGTTGATGGACTAGCGGTTACAGATACGCAGTATTTT. Translation gives CSVDGLAVTDTQYF.

This clone came up a few times. The chain links TRBV7-2 to TRBJ2-1; 10 bases fit TRBD1. This CDR3 is built from 15 residues. CDR1 and CDR2 (germline): SGHTA, FQGNSA. The V and J ends lost 6 bases and 2 bases, in that order; junction bases with no gene match: 4. This CDR3 reads CASRSDRGTYNEQFF. In nucleotides, the CDR3 is TGTGCCAGCAGATCGGACAGGGGGACCTACAATGAGCAGTTCTTC. Full variable domain (outside the CDR3, taken from reference TRBV7-2 and TRBJ2-1): GAGVSQSPSNKVTEKGKDVELRCDPISGHTALYWYRQSLGQGLEFLIYFQGNSAPDKSGLPSDRFSAERTGGSVSTLTIQRTQQEDSAVYLCASRSDRGTYNEQFFGPGTRLTVL.

The rearrangement uses TRBV19 and TRBJ2-7, with D perhaps TRBD1 (5 bases). Germline assignment: CDR1 LNHDA and CDR2 SQIVND (reference sequence). The CDR3 has 12 amino acids. V lost 3 bases and J 4 bases, leaving 7 bases between the germline ends. The CDR3 nucleotides are TGTGCCAGTAGTATTCCAGGGTACGAGCAGTACTTC. Amino acid sequence: CASSIPGYEQYF. Full variable domain (outside the CDR3, taken from reference TRBV19 and TRBJ2-7): DGGITQSPKYLFRKEGQNVTLSCEQNLNHDAMYWYRQDPGQGLRLIYYSQIVNDFQKGDIAEGYSVSREKKESFPLTVTSAQKNPTAFYLCASSIPGYEQYFGPGTRLTVT.

J is TRBJ2-7 and V is TRBV11-2, with 13 nucleotides matching TRBD2. V shed 0 bases and J 3 bases; nucleotides not matched to a gene: 5. Germline CDR1 and CDR2: SGHAT and FQNNGV. The CDR3 extends over 17 amino acids. The CDR3 is CASSLDPTSGRVYEQYF. The DNA of the CDR3 is TGTGCCAGCAGCTTAGATCCCACTAGCGGGAGGGTCTACGAGCAGTACTTC. Combining the CDR3 with reference TRBV11-2 and TRBJ2-7 gives the whole variable domain EAGVAQSPRYKIIEKRQSVAFWCNPISGHATLYWYQQILGQGPKLLIQFQNNGVVDDSQLPKDRFSAERLKGVDSTLKIQPAKLEDSAVYLCASSLDPTSGRVYEQYFGPGTRLTVT.

The chain combines TRBV19 with TRBJ1-1; 7 nucleotides agree with TRBD1. The germline V gene encodes CDR1 LNHDA and CDR2 SQIVND (reference sequence). The CDR3 contains 17 residues. Trimming at V came to 1 base and at J to 1 base, leaving 9 bases not matched to a gene. CDR3 coding DNA: TGTGCCAGTAGTATAGTTTGGCAGGGGGGCAGGAACACTGAAGCTTTCTTT. Translating gives CASSIVWQGGRNTEAFF.

The J gene is TRBJ1-1, the V gene TRBV5-1; 9 bases line up with TRBD1. Germline CDR1 and CDR2: SGHRS and YFSETQ. Trimming removed 4 bases from V and 2 bases from J; junction bases left unmatched: 6. There are 15 residues in the CDR3. The CDR3: CASSIRQGGNTEAFF. The CDR3 DNA follows: TGCGCCAGCAGCATTCGACAGGGGGGAAACACTGAAGCTTTCTTT. Filled out from reference TRBV5-1 and TRBJ1-1, the complete variable domain reads KAGVTQTPRYLIKTRGQQVTLSCSPISGHRSVSWYQQTPGQGLQFLFEYFSETQRNKGNFPGRFSGRQFSNSRSEMNVSTLELGDSALYLCASSIRQGGNTEAFFGQGTRLTVV.